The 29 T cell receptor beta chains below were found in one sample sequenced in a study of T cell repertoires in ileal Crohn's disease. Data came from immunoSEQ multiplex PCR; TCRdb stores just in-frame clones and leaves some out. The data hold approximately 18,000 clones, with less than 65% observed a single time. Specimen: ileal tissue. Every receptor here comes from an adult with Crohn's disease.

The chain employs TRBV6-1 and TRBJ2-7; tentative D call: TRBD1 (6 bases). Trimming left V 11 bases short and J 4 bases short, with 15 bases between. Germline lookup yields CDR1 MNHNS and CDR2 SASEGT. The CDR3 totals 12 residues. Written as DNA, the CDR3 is TGTGCCGAAGGCAGGGGCGGGTACGAGCAGTACTTC. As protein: CAEGRGGYEQYF.

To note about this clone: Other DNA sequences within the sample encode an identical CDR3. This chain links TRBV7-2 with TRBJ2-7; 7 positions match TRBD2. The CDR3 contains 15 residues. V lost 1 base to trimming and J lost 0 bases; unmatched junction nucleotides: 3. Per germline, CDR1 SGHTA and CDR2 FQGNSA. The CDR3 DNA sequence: TGTGCCAGCAGCTTAGACGGCGGGAGCTCCTACGAGCAGTACTTC. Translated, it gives CASSLDGGSSYEQYF.

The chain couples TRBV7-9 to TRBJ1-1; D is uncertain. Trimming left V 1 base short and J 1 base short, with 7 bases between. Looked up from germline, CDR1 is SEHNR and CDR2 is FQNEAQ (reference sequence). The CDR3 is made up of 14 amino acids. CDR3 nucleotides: TGTGCCAGCAGCTTAGGAGCCGGGAACACTGAAGCTTTCTTT. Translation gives CASSLGAGNTEAFF.

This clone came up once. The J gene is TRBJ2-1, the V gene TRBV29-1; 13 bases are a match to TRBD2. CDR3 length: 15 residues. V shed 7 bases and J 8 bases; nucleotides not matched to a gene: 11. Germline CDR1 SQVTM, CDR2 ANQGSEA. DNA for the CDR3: TGCAGCGCCACCGGACTAGCGGGAGTTGGAGATGAGCAGTTCTTC. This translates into CSATGLAGVGDEQFF.

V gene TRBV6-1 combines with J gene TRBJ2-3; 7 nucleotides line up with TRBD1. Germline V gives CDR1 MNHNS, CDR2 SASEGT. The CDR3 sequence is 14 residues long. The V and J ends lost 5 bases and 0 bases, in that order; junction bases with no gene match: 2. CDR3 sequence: CASSRDRSTDTQYF. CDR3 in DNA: TGTGCCAGCAGTAGGGACAGAAGCACAGATACGCAGTATTTT.

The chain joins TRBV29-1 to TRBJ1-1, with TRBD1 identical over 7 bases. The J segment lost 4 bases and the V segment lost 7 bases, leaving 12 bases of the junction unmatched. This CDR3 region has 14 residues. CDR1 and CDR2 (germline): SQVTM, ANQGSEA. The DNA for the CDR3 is TGCAGCGCCGGGACAGTCCTGGGCCCCACTGAAGCTTTCTTT. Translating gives CSAGTVLGPTEAFF.

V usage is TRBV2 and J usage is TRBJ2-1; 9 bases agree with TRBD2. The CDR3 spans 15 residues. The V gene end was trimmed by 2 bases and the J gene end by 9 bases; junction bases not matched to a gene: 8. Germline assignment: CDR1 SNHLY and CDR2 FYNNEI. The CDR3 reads CASSESGGRAFEQFF. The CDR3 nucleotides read TGTGCCAGCAGTGAAAGTGGCGGGAGGGCCTTTGAGCAGTTCTTC. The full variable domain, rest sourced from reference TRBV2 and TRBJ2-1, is EPEVTQTPSHQVTQMGQEVILRCVPISNHLYFYWYRQILGQKVEFLVSFYNNEISEKSEIFDDQFSVERPDGSNFTLKIRSTKLEDSAMYFCASSESGGRAFEQFFGPGTRLTVL.

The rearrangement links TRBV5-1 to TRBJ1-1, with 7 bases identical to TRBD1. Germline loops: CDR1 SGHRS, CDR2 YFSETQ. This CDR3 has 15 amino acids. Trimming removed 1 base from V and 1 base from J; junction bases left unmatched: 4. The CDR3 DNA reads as TGCGCCAGCAGCTTGAAGGGGGCGGCGAACACTGAAGCTTTCTTT. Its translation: CASSLKGAANTEAFF.

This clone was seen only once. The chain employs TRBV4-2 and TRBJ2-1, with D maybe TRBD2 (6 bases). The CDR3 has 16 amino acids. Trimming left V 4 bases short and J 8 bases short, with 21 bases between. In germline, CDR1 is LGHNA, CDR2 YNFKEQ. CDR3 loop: CASSPALKGGPDEQFF. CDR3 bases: TGTGCCAGCAGCCCTGCCTTGAAGGGAGGACCGGATGAGCAGTTCTTC.

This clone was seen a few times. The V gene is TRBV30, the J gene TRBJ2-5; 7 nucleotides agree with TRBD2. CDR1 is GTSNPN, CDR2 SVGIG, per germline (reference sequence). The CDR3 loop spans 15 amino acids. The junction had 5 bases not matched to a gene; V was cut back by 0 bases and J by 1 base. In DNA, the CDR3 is TGTGCCTGGAGTGTCGGGGCGGGAGCCCAAGAGACCCAGTACTTC. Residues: CAWSVGAGAQETQYF. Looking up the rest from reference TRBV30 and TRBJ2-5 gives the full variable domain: SQTIHQWPATLVQPVGSPLSLECTVEGTSNPNLYWYRQAAGRGLQLLFYSVGIGQISSEVPQNLSASRPQDRQFILSSKKLLLSDSGFYLCAWSVGAGAQETQYFGPGTRLLVL.

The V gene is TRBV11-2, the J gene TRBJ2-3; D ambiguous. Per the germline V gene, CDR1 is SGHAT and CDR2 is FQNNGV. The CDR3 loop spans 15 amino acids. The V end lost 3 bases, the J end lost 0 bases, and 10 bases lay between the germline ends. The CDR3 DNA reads TGTGCCAGCAGCTTCGGAACAGTTAGCACAGATACGCAGTATTTT. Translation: CASSFGTVSTDTQYF.

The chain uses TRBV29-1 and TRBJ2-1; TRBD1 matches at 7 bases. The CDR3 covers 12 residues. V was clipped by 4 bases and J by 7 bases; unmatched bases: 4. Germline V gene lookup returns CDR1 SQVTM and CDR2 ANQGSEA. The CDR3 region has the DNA TGCAGCGTTGGACAGGGTATGAATGAGCAGTTCTTC. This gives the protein CSVGQGMNEQFF.

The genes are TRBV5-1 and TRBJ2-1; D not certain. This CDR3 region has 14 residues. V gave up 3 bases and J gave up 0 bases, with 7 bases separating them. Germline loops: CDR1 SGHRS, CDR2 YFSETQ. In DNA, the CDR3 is TGCGCCAGCAGCTCTCGGAGCTCCTACAATGAGCAGTTCTTC. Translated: CASSSRSSYNEQFF.

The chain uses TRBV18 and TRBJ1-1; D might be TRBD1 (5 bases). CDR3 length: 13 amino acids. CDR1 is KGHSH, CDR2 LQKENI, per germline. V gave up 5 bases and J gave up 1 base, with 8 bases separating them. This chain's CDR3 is CASSSGQNTEAFF. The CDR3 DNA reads TGTGCCAGCTCATCTGGACAGAACACTGAAGCTTTCTTT.

CDR3 nucleotide sequence: TGTGCCAGCACCCCTGACGGAGGGGACTCTGGAAACACCATATATTTT. Its protein is CASTPDGGDSGNTIYF. The V and J genes are TRBV28 and TRBJ1-3, with D perhaps TRBD1 (5 bases). The CDR3 loop spans 16 amino acids. The V end lost 7 bases, the J end lost 0 bases, and 16 bases lay between the germline ends. Germline V lookup: CDR1 MDHEN, CDR2 SYDVKM.

DNA of the CDR3: TGTGCCAGCAGTGAACCCGGGACTTTAAATGAGCAGTTCTTC. Translating gives CASSEPGTLNEQFF. V gene TRBV25-1 combines with J gene TRBJ2-1; possibly TRBD2 for D (6 bases). This CDR3 has 14 residues. The V end lost 2 bases, the J end lost 7 bases, and 12 bases lay between the germline ends. The germline CDR1 and CDR2 sequences are MGHDK and SYGVNS.

The CDR3 DNA follows: TGTGCCAGCAGCACTAGAGACAACTATGGCTACACCTTC. Protein: CASSTRDNYGYTF. The chain is built from TRBV5-4 and TRBJ1-2; D unresolved. V lost 4 bases and J lost 2, with 9 bases in between. Germline V gene sequence: CDR1 SGHNT, CDR2 YYREEE (reference sequence). CDR3 size: 13 residues.

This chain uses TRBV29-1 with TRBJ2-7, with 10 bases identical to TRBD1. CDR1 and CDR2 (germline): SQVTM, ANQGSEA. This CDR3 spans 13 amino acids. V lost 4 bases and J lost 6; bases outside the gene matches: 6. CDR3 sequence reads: CSVAGTGALEQYF. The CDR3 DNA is TGCAGCGTTGCCGGGACAGGGGCCCTCGAGCAGTACTTC.

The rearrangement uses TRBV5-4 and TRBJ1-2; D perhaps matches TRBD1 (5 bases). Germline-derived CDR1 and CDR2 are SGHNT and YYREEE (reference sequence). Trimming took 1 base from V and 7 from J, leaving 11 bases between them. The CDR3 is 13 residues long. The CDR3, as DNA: TGTGCCAGCAGCTTGCCCGGGGGGGTTGGCTACACCTTC. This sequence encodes CASSLPGGVGYTF.

CDR3 DNA: TGTGCCAGCAGTGAGACGAGGATCTCTGGAAACACCATATATTTT. Residues: CASSETRISGNTIYF. The V gene is TRBV2, the J gene TRBJ1-3; D gene unclear. In germline, CDR1 is SNHLY, CDR2 FYNNEI. V was clipped by 3 bases and J by 0 bases, with 9 bases between them. The length of the CDR3 is 15 residues.

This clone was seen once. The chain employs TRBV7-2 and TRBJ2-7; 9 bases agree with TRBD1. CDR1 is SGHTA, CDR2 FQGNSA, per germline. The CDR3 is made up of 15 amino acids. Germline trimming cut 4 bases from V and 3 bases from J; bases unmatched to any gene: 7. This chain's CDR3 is CASSSTGGNFYEQYF. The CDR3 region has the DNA TGTGCCAGCAGCTCCACAGGGGGCAATTTCTACGAGCAGTACTTC.

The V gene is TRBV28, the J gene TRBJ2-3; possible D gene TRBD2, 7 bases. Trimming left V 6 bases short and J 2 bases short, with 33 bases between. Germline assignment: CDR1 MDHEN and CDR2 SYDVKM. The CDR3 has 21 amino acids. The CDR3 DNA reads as TGTGCCAGCAGCGACCCCCTGGGGGGGCGTTCGACGGCGGGACCCACAGATACGCAGTATTTT. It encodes CASSDPLGGRSTAGPTDTQYF.

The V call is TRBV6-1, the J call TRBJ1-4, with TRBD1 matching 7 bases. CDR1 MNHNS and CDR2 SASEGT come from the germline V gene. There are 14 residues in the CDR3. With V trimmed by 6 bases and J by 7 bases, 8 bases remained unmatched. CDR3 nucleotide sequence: TGTGCCAGCAGCCTCCAGGGGGACGTTGAAAAACTGTTTTTT. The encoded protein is CASSLQGDVEKLFF.

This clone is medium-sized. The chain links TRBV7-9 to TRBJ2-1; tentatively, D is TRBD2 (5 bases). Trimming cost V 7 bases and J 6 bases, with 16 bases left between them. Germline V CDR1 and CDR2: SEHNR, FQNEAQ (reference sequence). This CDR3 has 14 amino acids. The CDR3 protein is CASNGGERVNEQFF. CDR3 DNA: TGTGCCAGCAATGGCGGAGAGAGGGTCAATGAGCAGTTCTTC.

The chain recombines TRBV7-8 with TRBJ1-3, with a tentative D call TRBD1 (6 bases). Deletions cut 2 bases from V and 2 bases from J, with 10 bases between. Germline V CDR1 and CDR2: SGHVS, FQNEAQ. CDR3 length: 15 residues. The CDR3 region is CASSLNRATGNTIYF. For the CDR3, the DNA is TGTGCCAGCAGCTTAAACAGGGCTACTGGAAACACCATATATTTT.

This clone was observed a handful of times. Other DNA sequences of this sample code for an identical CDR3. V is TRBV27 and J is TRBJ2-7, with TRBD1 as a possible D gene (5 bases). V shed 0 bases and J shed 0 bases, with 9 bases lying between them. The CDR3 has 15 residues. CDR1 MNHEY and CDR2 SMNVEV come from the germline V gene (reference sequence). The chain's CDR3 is CASSLSGVSSYEQYF. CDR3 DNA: TGTGCCAGCAGTTTATCAGGGGTTAGCTCCTACGAGCAGTACTTC.

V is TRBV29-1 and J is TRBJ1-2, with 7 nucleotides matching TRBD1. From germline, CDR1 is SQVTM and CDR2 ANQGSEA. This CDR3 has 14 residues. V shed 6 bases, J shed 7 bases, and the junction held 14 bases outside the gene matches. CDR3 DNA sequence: TGCAGCGTACTAAAGCCGACAGGGTTGATTGGCTACACCTTC. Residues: CSVLKPTGLIGYTF.

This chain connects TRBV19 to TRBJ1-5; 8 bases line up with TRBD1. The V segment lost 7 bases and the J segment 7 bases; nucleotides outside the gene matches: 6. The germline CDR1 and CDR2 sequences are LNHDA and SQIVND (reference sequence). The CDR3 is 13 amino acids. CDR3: CASNRGRLQPQHF. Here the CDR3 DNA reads TGTGCCAGTAACAGGGGGAGACTGCAGCCCCAGCATTTT. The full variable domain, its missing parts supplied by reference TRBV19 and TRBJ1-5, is DGGITQSPKYLFRKEGQNVTLSCEQNLNHDAMYWYRQDPGQGLRLIYYSQIVNDFQKGDIAEGYSVSREKKESFPLTVTSAQKNPTAFYLCASNRGRLQPQHFGDGTRLSIL.

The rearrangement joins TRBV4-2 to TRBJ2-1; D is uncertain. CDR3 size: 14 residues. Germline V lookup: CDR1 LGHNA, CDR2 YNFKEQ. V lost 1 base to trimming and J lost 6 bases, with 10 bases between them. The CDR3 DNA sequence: TGTGCCAGCAGCCAAGGGGCTTCTTCCAATGAGCAGTTCTTC. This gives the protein CASSQGASSNEQFF.